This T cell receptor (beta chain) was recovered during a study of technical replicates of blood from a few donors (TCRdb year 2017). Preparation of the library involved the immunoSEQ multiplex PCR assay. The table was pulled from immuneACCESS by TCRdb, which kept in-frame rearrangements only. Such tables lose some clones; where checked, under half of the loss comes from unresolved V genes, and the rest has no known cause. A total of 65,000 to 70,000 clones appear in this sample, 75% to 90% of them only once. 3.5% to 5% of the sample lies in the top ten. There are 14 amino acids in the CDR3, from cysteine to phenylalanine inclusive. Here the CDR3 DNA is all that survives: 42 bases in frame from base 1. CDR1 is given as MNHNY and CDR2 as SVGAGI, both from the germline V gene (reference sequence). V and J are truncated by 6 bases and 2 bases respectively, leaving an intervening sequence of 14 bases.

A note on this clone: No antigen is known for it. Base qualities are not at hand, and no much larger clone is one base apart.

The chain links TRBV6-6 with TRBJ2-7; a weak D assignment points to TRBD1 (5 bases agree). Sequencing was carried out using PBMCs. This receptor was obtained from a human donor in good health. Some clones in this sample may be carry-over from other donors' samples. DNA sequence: TGTGCCAGCAGGCAGTCTTGGGGCGCCTACGAGCAGTACTTC. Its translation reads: CASRQSWGAYEQYF.